What follows are 6 T cell receptor beta chains derived from one specimen sequenced in a study of T cells in Graves' hyperthyroidism and ophthalmopathy. The TCR beta CDR3 regions underwent amplification using RNA transcripts as the source. HTBI primers drove first-round RT-PCR of the TCR CDR3. TCRdb called the multiplex PCR reads again in MiXCR, with one record for every CDR3 protein. The data contain 600,000 or so distinct CDR3 sequences, around 15% of them seen just once; the ten biggest clones take up around 4%. Sequencing was carried out using blood. The receptors were sampled from a woman in her thirties with Graves' hyperthyroidism.

This clonotype has just one count. The chain carries TRBV19 and TRBJ2-3; 10 nucleotides line up with TRBD2. The CDR3 covers 15 residues. Germline V gives CDR1 LNHDA, CDR2 SQIVND (reference sequence). V trimming: 5 bases; J trimming: 6 bases; junction bases outside the gene matches: 8. This chain's CDR3 is CASSPGLAERDTQYF. In DNA form, the CDR3 reads TGTGCCAGTAGTCCAGGACTAGCGGAGAGGGATACGCAGTATTTT.

The chain couples TRBV5-1 to TRBJ2-7, with 10 nucleotides matching TRBD1. Losses at the gene ends were 7 bases for V and 3 bases for J; bases not matched to a gene: 10. The CDR3 is 15 amino acids. The germline V gene has CDR1 SGHRS and CDR2 YFSETQ. The CDR3: CASRLGTGALYEQYF. The CDR3 nucleotides are TGCGCCAGCCGGTTGGGGACAGGGGCTCTCTACGAGCAGTACTTC.

This chain connects TRBV15 to TRBJ2-3; 7 bases are a match to TRBD2. Germline values: CDR1 LNHNV, CDR2 YYDKDF (reference sequence). Trimming at V came to 5 bases and at J to 5 bases, leaving 10 bases not matched to a gene. The CDR3 sequence is 15 residues long. The CDR3 sequence is CATSATSDDLDTQYF. CDR3 bases: TGTGCCACCAGCGCTACTAGCGACGACCTAGATACGCAGTATTTT.

The chain uses TRBV10-3 and TRBJ1-5; 7 bases are a match to TRBD1. The CDR3 runs to 17 residues. Trimming cost V 4 bases and J 2 bases; bases outside gene matches: 11. Germline V gene data show CDR1 as ENHRY and CDR2 as SYGVKD. This chain's CDR3 is CAISAERQGRGNQPQHF. Written as DNA, the CDR3 is TGTGCCATCAGTGCGGAAAGACAGGGCCGGGGCAATCAGCCCCAGCATTTT.

This clonotype occurred many times. The chain uses TRBV11-2 and TRBJ1-1; D may be TRBD1 (5 bases). The length of the CDR3 is 18 residues. V was shortened by 4 bases and J by 4 bases, with 25 bases between the two germline ends. From germline, CDR1 is SGHAT and CDR2 FQNNGV. CDR3 DNA: TGTGCCAGCAGCTCCGGCCGTTTTAGTGAGGGGCTGGTCACTGAAGCTTTCTTT. Its translation is CASSSGRFSEGLVTEAFF.

This clonotype showed up many times. This chain links TRBV10-2 with TRBJ1-2; possible D gene TRBD1, 5 bases. Germline V gene lookup returns CDR1 WSHSY and CDR2 SAAADI. The CDR3 runs to 13 residues. Trimming pared 4 bases from V and 3 bases from J, leaving 9 bases between. The CDR3: CASSGQIDYGYTF. Written as DNA, the CDR3 is TGCGCCAGCAGTGGACAGATCGACTATGGCTACACCTTC.